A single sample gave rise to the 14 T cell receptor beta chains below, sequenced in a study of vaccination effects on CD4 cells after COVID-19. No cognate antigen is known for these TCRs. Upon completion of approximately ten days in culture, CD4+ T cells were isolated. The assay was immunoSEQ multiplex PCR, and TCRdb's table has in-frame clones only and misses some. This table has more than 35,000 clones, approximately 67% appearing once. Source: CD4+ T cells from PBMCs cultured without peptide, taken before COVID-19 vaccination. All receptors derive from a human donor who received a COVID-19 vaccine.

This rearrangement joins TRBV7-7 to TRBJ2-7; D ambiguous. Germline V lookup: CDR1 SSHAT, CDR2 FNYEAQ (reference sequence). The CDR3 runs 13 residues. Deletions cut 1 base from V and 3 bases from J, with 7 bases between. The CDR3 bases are TGTGCCAGCAGCTTAGGGGCCTACTACGAGCAGTACTTC. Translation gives CASSLGAYYEQYF.

In nucleotides, the CDR3 is TGTGCCAGCAGTTTATGGACAGCCCCTTTACGCTACGAGCAGTACTTC. Its protein product is CASSLWTAPLRYEQYF. The chain has TRBV28 and TRBJ2-7, with D possibly TRBD1 on 5 matching bases. Trimming pared 0 bases from V and 3 bases from J, leaving 15 bases between. The CDR3 length is 16 residues. Germline CDR1 is MDHEN and CDR2 is SYDVKM.

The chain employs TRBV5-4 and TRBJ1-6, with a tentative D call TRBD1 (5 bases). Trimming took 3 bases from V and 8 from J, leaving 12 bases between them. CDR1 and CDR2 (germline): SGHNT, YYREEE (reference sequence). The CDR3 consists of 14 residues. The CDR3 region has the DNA TGTGCCAGCAGCTCAAGGGCAGGGTATTCACCCCTCCACTTT. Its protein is CASSSRAGYSPLHF.

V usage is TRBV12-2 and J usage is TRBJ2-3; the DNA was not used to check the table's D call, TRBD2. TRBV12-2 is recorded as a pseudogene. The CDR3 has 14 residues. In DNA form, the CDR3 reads TGTGCCCCCGCAGAGGGAGAGGTTCCAGATACGCAGTATTTT. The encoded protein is CAPAEGEVPDTQYF.

CDR3 in amino acids: CASSGTSGNTGELFF. The CDR3 DNA is TGTGCCAGCAGCGGGACTAGCGGGAACACCGGGGAGCTGTTTTTT. This chain joins TRBV7-2 and TRBJ2-2; 11 nucleotides agree with TRBD2. The ends lost 5 bases at V and 1 base at J; junction bases unmatched: 0. The CDR3 length is 15 residues. Germline loops: CDR1 SGHTA, CDR2 FQGNSA.

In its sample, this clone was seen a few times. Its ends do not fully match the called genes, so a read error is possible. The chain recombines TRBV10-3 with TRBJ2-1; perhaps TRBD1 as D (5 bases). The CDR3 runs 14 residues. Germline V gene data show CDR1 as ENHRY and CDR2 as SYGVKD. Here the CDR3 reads CAIKGVSSYNEQFF. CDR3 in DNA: TGTGCAATCAAAGGGGTGAGCTCCTACAATGAGCAGTTCTTC.

The CDR3 protein is CASSRPPSSGGADNEQFF. The CDR3 region has the DNA TGTGCCAGTAGTCGCCCTCCTTCTAGCGGGGGGGCAGACAATGAGCAGTTCTTC. The chain recombines TRBV19 with TRBJ2-1; 12 bases fit TRBD2. The CDR3 runs to 18 residues. With 5 bases clipped from V and 5 bases from J, the junction kept 13 bases outside the gene matches. Germline V gene lookup returns CDR1 LNHDA and CDR2 SQIVND (reference sequence). Full variable domain (outside the CDR3, taken from reference TRBV19 and TRBJ2-1): DGGITQSPKYLFRKEGQNVTLSCEQNLNHDAMYWYRQDPGQGLRLIYYSQIVNDFQKGDIAEGYSVSREKKESFPLTVTSAQKNPTAFYLCASSRPPSSGGADNEQFFGPGTRLTVL.

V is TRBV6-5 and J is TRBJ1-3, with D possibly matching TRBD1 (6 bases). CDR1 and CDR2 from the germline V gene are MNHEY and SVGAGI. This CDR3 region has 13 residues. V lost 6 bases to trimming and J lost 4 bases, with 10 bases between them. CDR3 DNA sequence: TGTGCCAGCAGACAGGGTGTGGGAAACACCATATATTTT. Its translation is CASRQGVGNTIYF.

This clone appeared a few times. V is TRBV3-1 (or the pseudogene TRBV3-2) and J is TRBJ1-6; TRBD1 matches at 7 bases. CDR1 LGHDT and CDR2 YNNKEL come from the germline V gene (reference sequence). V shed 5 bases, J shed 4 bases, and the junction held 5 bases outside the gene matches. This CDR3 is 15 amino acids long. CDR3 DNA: TGTGCCAGCAGCGCACGGACAGGTTATAATTCACCCCTCCACTTT. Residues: CASSARTGYNSPLHF.

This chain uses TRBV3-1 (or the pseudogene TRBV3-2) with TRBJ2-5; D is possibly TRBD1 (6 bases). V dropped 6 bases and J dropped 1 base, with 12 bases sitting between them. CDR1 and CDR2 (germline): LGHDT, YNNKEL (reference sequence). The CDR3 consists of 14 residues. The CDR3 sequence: CASSRQVSQETQYF. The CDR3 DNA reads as TGTGCCAGCAGTAGACAGGTTTCCCAAGAGACCCAGTACTTC.

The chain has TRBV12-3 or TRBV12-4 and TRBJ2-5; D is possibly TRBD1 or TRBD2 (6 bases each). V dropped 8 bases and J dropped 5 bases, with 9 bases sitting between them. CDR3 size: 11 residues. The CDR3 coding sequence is TGTGCCAGCGGGGGGCGGGAGACCCAGTACTTC. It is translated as CASGGRETQYF.

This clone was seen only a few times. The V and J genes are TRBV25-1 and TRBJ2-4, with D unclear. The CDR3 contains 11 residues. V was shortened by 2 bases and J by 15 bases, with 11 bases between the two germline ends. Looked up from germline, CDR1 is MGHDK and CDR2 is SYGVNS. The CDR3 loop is CASSEGWSLYF. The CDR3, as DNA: TGTGCCAGCAGTGAAGGATGGAGTTTGTACTTC.

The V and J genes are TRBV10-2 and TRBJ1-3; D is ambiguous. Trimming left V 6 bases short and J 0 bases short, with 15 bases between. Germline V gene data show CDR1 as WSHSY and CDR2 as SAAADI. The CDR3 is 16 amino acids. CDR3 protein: CASRSYRPVSGNTIYF. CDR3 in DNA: TGCGCCAGCAGGAGTTATCGGCCGGTCTCTGGAAACACCATATATTTT.

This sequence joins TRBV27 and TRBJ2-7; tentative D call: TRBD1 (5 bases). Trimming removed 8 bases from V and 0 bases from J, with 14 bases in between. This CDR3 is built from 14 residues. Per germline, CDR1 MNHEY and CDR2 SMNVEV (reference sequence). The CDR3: CASRQGVSSYEQYF. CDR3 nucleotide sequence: TGTGCCAGCCGTCAAGGGGTCAGCTCCTACGAGCAGTACTTC.